This T cell receptor beta chain was sequenced for a study of cytomegalovirus exposure and HLA in healthy donors (dated by TCRdb to 2015 to 2018). For the study in its entirety: An earlier analysis of some 500 of the donors reported approximately 290 Gb of sequence data and 120 million or so unique TCR beta sequences from some 180 million T cells. An early release that covered 640 HLA-typed donors contained around 300 gigabases of sequencing data and tens of millions of unique TCR sequences. Of the roughly 390 genotyped donors, less than 85% were placed in the genetic ancestry cluster associated with self-reported Caucasian donors. The study aimed to test whether cataloging public T cell receptors could reveal signatures of past pathogen exposure. The T cell repertoires of several hundred subjects were profiled by immunosequencing and related to cytomegalovirus serostatus. In addition to the first cohort of approximately 650 subjects, a separate validation cohort of approximately 130 different subjects was used. The study combined high-throughput TCR immunosequencing, statistical association of individual TCRs with disease status, and machine learning to predict cytomegalovirus infection status. A later analysis re-examined previously published TCR beta repertoires from roughly 650 donors and added high-resolution HLA genotyping to investigate patterns of TCR occurrence. Rather than using new phenotypic data, the later analysis identified candidate immune exposures from TCR beta sequences and from how often those sequences occurred across donors. An earlier analysis of about 600 of the donors used high-throughput TCR beta sequencing to judge whether each TCR beta V gene segment behaved as functional or pseudogenic. Donor age, sex, ethnicity and CMV serostatus were compiled alongside the repertoire data. Genome-wide SNP genotypes for about 60% of the roughly 670 donors were used in a later genetic analysis, which treated that subset as a discovery cohort. Every repertoire in the discovery cohort had been generated on one and the same sequencing platform. Both class I and class II loci were covered by HLA typing, at four-digit resolution. Typing coverage varied by locus: roughly 620-630 donors for A, B, C, DRB1 and DQB1; more than 500 for DQA1; around 570 for DPA1; 400 to 480 for DPB1. Several DR-DQ haplotypes were treated as single units for association and clustering because of strong linkage in the cohort. Across some 400 genotyped donors of the cohort, an average of approximately 240,000 unique TCR beta nucleotide sequences per donor were sequenced, and 15% to 20% of those sequences were non-productive.

In total, about 650 healthy bone marrow donors made up the cohort. At the time of sampling, all cohort members were nominally healthy, though unrecorded immune exposures were likely present. The donor was CMV seronegative and belonged to the group of roughly 330 seronegative cohort members. A peripheral blood sample was collected from each donor, and TCR beta sequencing was performed on peripheral blood mononuclear cells. Genomic DNA extraction from the blood cell samples was performed with the Qiagen DNeasy Blood Extraction Kit. The receptor library was made with the immunoSEQ multiplex PCR assay. For the multiplex PCR, a mixture combining 60 forward primers for TCR Vbeta segments and 13 reverse primers for TCR Jbeta segments was used. Amplification of the CDR3 region of rearranged TCR beta genes was performed with a multiplex PCR assay on genomic DNA. On the Illumina HiSeq System, the amplified TCR beta libraries were sequenced as 87-base-pair reads. In the original analysis: A later analysis tallied 75 million to 85 million unique TCR beta chains across the 666 repertoires, and around 10 million of those chains were shared by two or more donors. A nearest-neighbor algorithm error-corrected the raw reads and collapsed the reads into unique sequences, merging closely related sequences to remove PCR and sequencing errors. V, D and J gene segments were assigned by aligning CDR3 sequences to IMGT reference sequences. For a sequence to be retained, a match of at least six nucleotides to both a V gene segment and a J gene segment was required. Rearrangements were classified as productive when the CDR3 lacked stop codons and remained in frame with V and J, and all other rearrangements were classified as non-productive. CDR3 was defined according to IMGT convention as the region running from the second conserved V-encoded cysteine to the conserved J-encoded phenylalanine. Sequences without an unambiguous match to a single V gene segment were excluded from the earlier analysis of a few hundred of the donors. In an earlier analysis of roughly 500 of the donors, V segments were called functional above 56.7% productive rearrangements and were called segregating when the between-donor standard deviation exceeded 5%. To diagnose cytomegalovirus status from the catalog of TCR beta chain sequences, a statistical classification framework was built. A later analysis assigned V and J genes by comparing TCR nucleotide sequences with IMGT/GENE-DB human TR gene sequences. The TCRdist pipeline was used in a later analysis to assign CDR3 sequences and most-parsimonious VDJ recombination scenarios. In a later analysis, each TCR beta chain was defined by its CDR3 amino acid sequence together with its V-gene family, and reads lacking a unique V-gene family were excluded. As a way to deal with suspected cross-contamination and a sequencing artifact, a later analysis dropped hundreds of nucleotide sequences that were highly shared and had low generation probability. A later analysis calculated a clonal expansion index for each public chain from normalized within-repertoire ranks of inferred template counts. In a later analysis, generation probabilities were computed using a VDJ recombination model fitted to out-of-frame rearrangements, and the results were checked against IGoR. A later analysis scored TCR-TCR, TCR-HLA and TCR-CMV co-occurrence with hypergeometric tests, applying a repertoire-size bias correction to TCR pairs. In a later analysis, false discovery rates were estimated by permuting HLA or CMV assignments 20 times. In a later analysis, co-occurring TCRs were grouped using DBSCAN, and TCRdist sequence similarity was added for clustering within HLA-allele-positive subsets. For co-occurrence clustering, repertoires with fewer than 30,000 or more than 120,000 public chains were excluded, along with about five repertoires with anomalous nucleotide sharing. Imported from immuneACCESS, the table was reduced by TCRdb to in-frame sequences with V and J called. These copies leave out some clones; in studies compared against another copy, an unresolved V gene accounts for under half, and the cause of the remainder is not known. D and trimming come from the DNA, and the V and J calls and clone size come from that table. The sample yields about 170,000 clones; under 90% were counted once. Around 1.5% of the sample is taken by the ten largest.

The junction carries 9 bases between V and J, which are trimmed by 3 bases and 1 base respectively. Including the terminal cysteine and phenylalanine, the CDR3 comprises 14 residues. Here the CDR3 DNA is all that survives: 42 bases in frame from base 1. Sequences MNHNS (CDR1) and SASEGT (CDR2) are obtained from the germline V gene. To note about this clone: What antigen it recognizes has not been identified. The sample holds no much larger clone one base away, and base qualities are not on file.

General study outcomes and caveats: In the study, roughly 160 TCR beta chains were listed as associated with cytomegalovirus. In an earlier analysis of some 640 of the donors, most TCR beta V segments were observed in productive rearrangements about 90% or about 30% of the time, broadly matching IMGT annotations. Roughly uniform sequencing depth across donors was assumed in presence/absence analyses, although this assumption may not hold. Most TCR sequences were seen in very few donors, while some public TCRs were found in many individuals. Because HLA typing was missing for some donors at each locus, association tests included only the typed subset. In this cohort, only TCR beta chains were sequenced, and detectable features were limited by the absence of alpha or paired-chain data. V-gene and J-gene trimming of TCR beta chains was associated with a missense DCLRE1C variant in a later genetic analysis, and the association was replicated in an independent cohort. According to a later analysis, most CMV-associated TCR beta chains appeared to be HLA-restricted, and the HLA associations seemed to be driven largely by CMV exposure. In a later analysis, the rate of TCR association differed among HLA loci, with DRB1 alleles having the most associated TCRs and HLA-C alleles having the fewest. A further reported finding was that TCR beta sequences accurately predicted the HLA-A and HLA-B alleles for most subjects in the first cohort. In a later analysis, several top co-occurrence clusters were reported to appear linked to parvovirus B19, influenza, CMV and Epstein-Barr virus. The 87-base-pair reads could not distinguish some IMGT-functional V segments, including TRBV6-2 and TRBV6-3, so those segments were excluded. The sequencing pipeline was judged likely to have produced a cluster of highly shared sequence variants as a technical artifact. Specific HLA alleles were associated with some 15,000 TCR beta sequences at a false discovery rate of 0.05 in a later analysis. When HLA alleles, especially DR and DQ, strongly co-occurred, attributing TCR associations to individual alleles was difficult. The earlier analysis of approximately 540 of the donors excluded roughly 17 rarely observed V segments, including chromosome 9 orphons, because counts were too low. The only immune exposure information available for the cohort was CMV serostatus. In a later genetic analysis, fewer N-insertions in productive TCRs were reported among donors in an Asian-associated ancestry cluster than the roughly 700-donor mean. Correlated functional status among segregating V segments might be attributable to linkage disequilibrium, but an unknown experimental factor could not be ruled out. A later analysis found that HLA-associated TCR beta chains were more clonally expanded and had lower generation probabilities than equally common non-associated chains. Cytomegalovirus status was reported to be diagnosed by the classifier with high specificity and sensitivity in both the original and validation cohorts. It was suggested by the authors that the approach could potentially be generalized to other disease states and immunological phenotypes. A few of the identified cytomegalovirus-associated TCR beta chains were confirmed in vitro to be specific for cytomegalovirus antigens.

This chain joins TRBV6-1 to TRBJ1-1; tentative D gene TRBD1, with 6 bases matching. Sequencing was carried out using PBMCs. The source is a male donor in good health and CMV-seronegative. The nucleotides are TGTGCCAGCAGTGAGAGGGGGGGGAACACTGAAGCTTTCTTT. It codes for CASSERGGNTEAFF.